This record covers a single T cell receptor beta chain. V was clipped by 10 bases and J by 5 bases, with 17 bases between them. CDR3 size: 13 residues. The germline gives CDR1 MDHEN, CDR2 SYDVKM. The sample belongs to a study of technical replicates of blood from several donors. Clones were sequenced by immunoSEQ multiplex PCR, and TCRdb holds only the in-frame ones, with some missing. In the table there are more than 65,000 clones, around 90% of which are singletons. V usage is TRBV28 and J usage is TRBJ2-5; perhaps TRBD2 as D (6 bases). This receptor was obtained from a human donor in good health. Sequencing was performed on T cells isolated from PBMCs. The CDR3 DNA sequence: TGTGCCACCCCCCGGTGGGGGAGGGAGACCCAGTACTTC. It is translated as CATPRWGRETQYF.